This TCR beta chain was recovered during a study of blood T cells in healthy people across ages (dated by TCRdb to between 2015 and 2017). Context from the whole study: In model experiments, template switching captured roughly one uniquely barcoded TCR beta cDNA molecule for every two T cells. The donors were split into four age groups: young (average approximately 16 years), middle-aged (39), aged (about 56) and long-lived (roughly 86). The study measured age-related changes in TCR beta repertoire diversity using deep sequencing normalized with unique cDNA molecular identifiers. For two donors (one aged 18 to 30 and one aged 80 or older), the study analyzed two additional independent replicas of 1 million unique cDNA reads from the same blood draw. To avoid experimental bias, donors of different ages were randomly spread across the sequencing lanes.

The junction carries 4 bases between V and J, which are trimmed by 2 bases and 3 bases respectively. The CDR3 sequence holds 12 residues, the cysteine and phenylalanine included. The sequence is cut down to CDR3 DNA, 36 bases in frame from base 1. As concerns this clonotype: There is no known antigen for this receptor. Per-base quality was not reported, and no clone a single base away is much larger than it.

Library creation used 5' RACE. The sample was run on an Illumina HiSeq 2500. A second PCR of about 6 to 11 cycles was performed with a sample-barcoded 5' primer and a J-beta primer mix. Each TCR beta cDNA molecule received a unique molecular identifier from a template-switch 5' adaptor carrying 12 random nucleotides. Each sample yielded at least 3 million CDR3-containing paired-end reads. First-strand cDNA was synthesized from all RNA with the Mint cDNA synthesis kit, primed by a TRBC-specific oligonucleotide. All cDNA was treated with uracil-DNA glycosylase and then went through a first 18-cycle PCR with the universal primers M1SS and BC2_uni_R. The paper's processing steps were these. Normalization of each sample was performed by random selection of 1 million high-quality reads, each carrying a distinct molecular identifier. Reads with shared molecular identifiers were discarded instead of being binned into consensus sequences. CDR3 identification, clonotype clustering and error correction used MiTCR with a Q25 quality threshold and the strictest error-elimination algorithm. Lower-bound total TCR beta diversity was estimated with a nonparametric unseen species model using Euler transformation. Starting from the raw public reads, TCRdb applied fastp trimming at Q25, assembled clones with MiXCR and retained in-frame beta chains. Rows are unified per CDR3 protein, each entry keeping the most common DNA and genes. The V and J calls, along with clone size, are taken from TCRdb and not from the paper's own processing. Present in this sample are over 950,000 distinct CDR3 sequences, 51% of which were seen just once. The ten top clones hold roughly a fifth of the sample.

The investigation overall reported the following: The long-lived group showed more naive CD4+ T cells, fewer expanded clones and increased TCR diversity than the aged group, suggesting age selection. Total diversity estimates from one million sequenced T cells were considered lower bounds and underestimates. The CMV infection status of donors was not known, potentially confounding age-related changes in expanded clonotypes. A strong correlation was found between observed TCR beta diversity and the percentage of naive T cells measured by flow cytometry. Observed TCR beta diversity per million T cells fell roughly linearly with age, and a significant reduction was already apparent by age roughly 40. Since profiling was done on bulk unsorted PBMCs, naive and antigen-experienced compartments could not be conclusively compared.

Systemically healthy Caucasian individuals from Russia, about 38 in total and aged about 6 to 95 years, were included as donors. Each donor gave about 9.7 milliliters of peripheral blood, drawn into EDTA-treated Vacutainer tubes. PBMCs were isolated by Ficoll-Paque density-gradient centrifugation, with at least 6.5 million obtained per sample. Total RNA was extracted from PBMCs with Trizol reagent, with at least 5.5 micrograms obtained per sample. For every donor, an aliquot of PBMCs went through flow cytometry to measure the percentages of naive CD45RAhigh/CD27high T cells. Recombination linked TRBV12-3 or TRBV12-4 to TRBJ2-5; too little of a D gene remains to name it. The sequence came from a woman aged 55 to 70 in good health. The sequenced sample consisted of blood. The bases are TGTGCCAGCAGTTTACATGAAGAGACCCAGTACTTC. The resulting protein is CASSLHEETQYF.